This TCR beta chain was found in a study of blood T cell repertoires in COVID-19. Study-level information: In each case, the material was cDNA or gDNA derived from T cells, B-cell-depleted T cells, or PBMCs.

Per the authors' pipeline: How many nucleated cells were present was estimated from reference gene primer amplification. Data came from immunoSEQ multiplex PCR; TCRdb stores just in-frame clones and leaves some out. Clone size and the V and J calls come from that table; the DNA yielded D and trimming. The data hold about 260,000 clones, with around 80% observed a single time. Germline V gene lookup returns CDR1 SGHNT and CDR2 YENEEA. The V end lost 7 bases, the J end lost 4 bases, and 19 bases lay between the germline ends. This CDR3 is built from 15 residues. The material sequenced was PBMCs or T cells enriched from blood (not recorded which). The rearrangement uses TRBV11-3 and TRBJ2-5; possible D gene TRBD2, 6 bases. The sequence was obtained from a man aged 25-40 years with acute COVID-19. As DNA, the CDR3 is TGTGCCAGCACCCCTTGGGGGGTGGGTGGAGAGACCCAGTACTTC. Its translation is CASTPWGVGGETQYF.